This record looks at one T cell receptor (beta chain) sequence and its context. This sample is part of a study of blood T cells in healthy people across ages. V lost 7 bases and J lost 2; bases outside the gene matches: 8. Germline V gene sequence: CDR1 ENHRY, CDR2 SYGVKD. The CDR3 runs to 14 residues. Sample-barcoded 5' priming and a J-beta primer mix drove a second PCR of about 7 to 12 cycles. TCRdb re-derived calls from the 5' RACE reads in MiXCR, one entry per CDR3 protein. The sample holds under 2 million distinct CDR3 sequences, almost 35% seen once. Sequences were obtained from blood. The rearrangement links TRBV10-3 to TRBJ2-7, with 7 bases aligning to TRBD1. This TCR was sampled from a woman younger than 45 in good health. For the CDR3, the DNA is TGTGCCATCAACGAGGGCAGGGGGACCTACGAGCAGTACTTC. Its protein product is CAINEGRGTYEQYF.